Listed below are T cell receptor beta chains from one sample, sequenced in a study of OX40 agonist ivuxolimab in advanced cancers. TCRdb's table, derived via immunoSEQ multiplex PCR, lists solely in-frame clones and lacks some. In the table there are 55,000 to 65,000 clones, around 77% of which are singletons. This material consisted of CD4+ or CD8+ T cells sorted from blood, taken in a trial of the OX40 agonist ivuxolimab. Receptors were obtained from an adult with an advanced solid tumor such as melanoma, head and neck, liver or kidney cancer. Both conserved end residues are part of each CDR3. The D gene is left open where the match is weak. Not all rows give a size; the values are once, few, many and, for expanded clones, a class.

J gene | V gene | D gene | clone size | CDR3 protein | CDR3 DNA
TRBJ1-5 | TRBV5-6 | NA | NA | CASSLLGVSNQPQHF | TGTGCCAGCAGCTTGCTGGGGGTTAGCAATCAGCCCCAGCATTTT
TRBJ1-2 | TRBV27 | TRBD1 | few | CASSLSPPLVWRGLGYGYTF | TGTGCCAGCAGTTTGAGTCCCCCCCTTGTTTGGAGGGGGCTTGGCTATGGCTACACCTTC
TRBJ2-2 | TRBV11-3 | TRBD1 | NA | CASSRGTGGSGELFF | TGTGCCAGCAGCCGCGGGACAGGGGGCTCCGGGGAGCTGTTTTTT
TRBJ1-1 | TRBV6-5 | NA | NA | CASSSRVNTEAFF | TGTGCCAGCAGTTCCAGGGTGAACACTGAAGCTTTCTTT
TRBJ2-3 | TRBV7-2 | NA | NA | CASSPRQRFTQYF | TGTGCCAGCAGCCCACGACAAAGGTTTACGCAGTATTTT
TRBJ2-7 | TRBV6-1 | NA | NA | CASSGIARYEQYF | TGTGCCAGCAGTGGAATTGCGCGCTACGAGCAGTACTTC
TRBJ1-1 | TRBV11-1 | NA | NA | CASSPLGRGITEAFF | TGTGCCAGCAGCCCCCTGGGACGGGGGATCACTGAAGCTTTCTTT
TRBJ2-5 | TRBV18 | NA | NA | CASSSPDTQETQYF | TGTGCCAGCTCATCGCCGGACACCCAAGAGACCCAGTACTTC
TRBJ1-2 | TRBV5-4 | NA | medium-sized | CASSPGGAAPHYMGGYTF | TGTGCCAGCAGCCCTGGGGGGGCAGCCCCCCATTATATGGGAGGCTACACCTTC
TRBJ1-1 | TRBV5-1 | TRBD1 | NA | CASSAQGGLDEAFF | TGCGCCAGCAGCGCTCAGGGGGGGCTGGATGAAGCTTTCTTT
TRBJ2-3 | TRBV30 | TRBD2 | NA | CAWTTGTSGSVGTDTQYF | TGTGCCTGGACAACCGGGACTAGCGGGAGTGTCGGGACAGATACGCAGTATTTT
TRBJ2-7 | TRBV14 | NA | NA | CASSPLGLTYEQYF | TGTGCCAGCAGCCCCCTCGGACTGACCTACGAGCAGTACTTC
TRBJ2-4 | TRBV6-5 | NA | NA | CASSFTRGVENIQYF | TGTGCCAGCAGTTTTACCCGGGGCGTTGAAAACATTCAGTACTTC
TRBJ1-6 | TRBV9 | NA | NA | CASSVGAGNNSPLHF | TGTGCCAGCAGCGTAGGGGCAGGCAATAATTCACCCCTCCACTTT
TRBJ2-7 | TRBV6-6 | TRBD1 | few | CASSYRQGEQYF | TGTGCCAGCAGTTACCGACAGGGCGAGCAGTACTTC
TRBJ2-1 | TRBV13 | TRBD1 | NA | CASSLATYGTGPRHEQFF | TGTGCCAGCAGCTTAGCAACCTACGGGACAGGTCCCCGGCATGAGCAGTTCTTC
TRBJ1-5 | TRBV18 | NA | NA | CASSPVRDQPQHF | TGTGCCAGCTCACCTGTCCGGGATCAGCCCCAGCATTTT
TRBJ1-5 | TRBV19 | NA | few | CASTPRRGGLRGSQPQHF | TGTGCCAGTACCCCACGGAGAGGAGGCTTAAGGGGAAGTCAGCCCCAGCATTTT
TRBJ2-7 | TRBV5-4 | TRBD2 | NA | CASSSRTSGSHEQYF | TGTGCCAGCAGCTCACGGACTAGCGGGAGCCACGAGCAGTACTTC
TRBJ2-7 | TRBV13 | TRBD1 | NA | CASSLGGTGGSYEQYF | TGTGCCAGCAGCCTAGGTGGGACAGGGGGAAGCTACGAGCAGTACTTC
TRBJ1-2 | TRBV27 | NA | NA | CASSSQTGRASNYGYTF | TGTGCCAGCAGTTCACAGACAGGTCGGGCCTCTAACTATGGCTACACCTTC
TRBJ1-2 | TRBV7-2 | NA | NA | CASSPTPAGSSGYTF | TGTGCCAGCAGCCCAACCCCGGCAGGGTCGAGCGGCTACACCTTC
TRBJ2-7 | TRBV6-6 | NA | NA | CASSYKGKNGYEQYF | TGTGCCAGCAGTTACAAGGGGAAGAACGGCTACGAGCAGTACTTC
TRBJ1-4 | TRBV2 | TRBD1 | once | CASMGTAYEKLFF | TGTGCCAGCATGGGGACAGCGTATGAAAAACTGTTTTTT
TRBJ1-1 | TRBV28 | NA | NA | CASTLAGTEAFF | TGTGCCAGCACGTTAGCTGGCACTGAAGCTTTCTTT
TRBJ2-3 | TRBV5-1 | TRBD2 | NA | CASSSDPGGGKDTQYF | TGCGCCAGCAGCTCTGACCCCGGGGGGGGAAAAGATACGCAGTATTTT
TRBJ2-3 | TRBV28 | NA | NA | CASKGGGSTDTQYF | TGTGCCAGCAAGGGGGGAGGGAGCACAGATACGCAGTATTTT
TRBJ2-7 | TRBV5-1 | NA | once | CASSFDGYEQYF | TGCGCCAGCAGCTTTGACGGGTACGAGCAGTACTTC
TRBJ1-5 | TRBV7-9 | TRBD1 | NA | CASSLAGQHSNQPQHF | TGTGCCAGCAGCTTAGCGGGACAGCATAGCAATCAGCCCCAGCATTTT
TRBJ2-6 | TRBV2 | TRBD1 | NA | CASTEEGAASGANVLTF | TGTGCCAGCACTGAAGAGGGGGCCGCCTCTGGGGCCAACGTCCTGACTTTC
TRBJ1-4 | TRBV19 | TRBD1 | NA | CASRTGTVRNEKLFF | TGTGCCAGTAGGACGGGGACAGTAAGAAATGAAAAACTGTTTTTT
TRBJ1-1 | TRBV7-9 | TRBD1 | NA | CASIRQGAIMSEAFF | TGTGCCAGCATCCGACAGGGGGCTATAATGTCTGAAGCTTTCTTT
TRBJ1-1 | TRBV29-1 | NA | NA | CSALGSYWNTEAFF | TGCAGCGCCCTGGGGAGCTATTGGAACACTGAAGCTTTCTTT
TRBJ2-2 | TRBV7-6 | TRBD1 | NA | CASSLGAGGFTGELFF | TGTGCCAGCAGCTTGGGGGCAGGGGGCTTCACCGGGGAGCTGTTTTTT
TRBJ2-1 | TRBV5-1 | TRBD2 | NA | CASHPLAGGPNEQFF | TGCGCCAGCCACCCACTAGCGGGAGGGCCTAATGAGCAGTTCTTC
TRBJ2-1 | TRBV5-1 | TRBD2 | NA | CASSSLAGADNEQFF | TGCGCCAGCAGCTCGCTAGCGGGAGCAGACAATGAGCAGTTCTTC
TRBJ1-5 | TRBV27 | TRBD1 | NA | CASSLWGDRGQPQHF | TGTGCCAGCAGTTTATGGGGGGACAGGGGGCAGCCCCAGCATTTT
TRBJ1-1 | TRBV5-3 | TRBD1 | NA | CARSRGDSKPSPPNTEAFF | TGTGCCAGAAGCAGGGGGGACAGTAAACCTTCCCCTCCTAACACTGAAGCTTTCTTT
TRBJ2-1 | TRBV28 | TRBD2 | once | CASSPPISGRLSYNEQFF | TGTGCCAGCAGCCCCCCCATTAGCGGGAGGCTCTCCTACAATGAGCAGTTCTTC
TRBJ2-3 | TRBV29-1 | TRBD2 | few | CSVEGLAGGETDTQYF | TGCAGCGTTGAAGGACTAGCGGGGGGGGAAACAGATACGCAGTATTTT
TRBJ2-7 | TRBV11-1 | TRBD2 | NA | CASSRTSDEQYF | TGTGCCAGCAGCAGGACTAGCGACGAGCAGTACTTC
TRBJ2-3 | TRBV5-6 | NA | NA | CASSLHGSQDTQYF | TGTGCCAGCAGCTTACACGGGAGCCAAGATACGCAGTATTTT
TRBJ1-2 | TRBV5-5 | NA | NA | CASSLEGGRGYTF | TGTGCCAGCAGCTTGGAGGGGGGCCGTGGCTACACCTTC
TRBJ2-6 | TRBV7-8 | NA | NA | CASTAIEWGSGANVLTF | TGTGCCAGCACCGCCATAGAGTGGGGGTCAGGGGCCAACGTCCTGACTTTC
TRBJ2-3 | TRBV5-1 | TRBD2 | once | CASSLDSGGDTQYF | TGCGCCAGCAGCTTGGATAGCGGGGGGGATACGCAGTATTTT
TRBJ2-1 | TRBV5-1 | NA | NA | CASSIGQNNEQFF | TGCGCCAGCAGCATCGGACAGAACAATGAGCAGTTCTTC
TRBJ2-1 | TRBV11-1 | TRBD2 | NA | CASSLASGRTNEQFF | TGTGCCAGCAGCTTGGCTAGCGGGAGGACCAATGAGCAGTTCTTC
TRBJ1-1 | TRBV14 | NA | NA | CASSQGRYTLNTEAFF | TGTGCCAGCAGCCAAGGACGCTACACCTTGAACACTGAAGCTTTCTTT
TRBJ1-5 | TRBV7-2 | TRBD1 | few | CASSRTGTVSGQPQHF | TGTGCCAGCAGCAGAACCGGGACAGTTAGCGGTCAGCCCCAGCATTTT
TRBJ2-5 | TRBV28 | NA | once | CASSPPAGMETQYF | TGTGCCAGCAGCCCACCGGCGGGAATGGAGACCCAGTACTTC
TRBJ2-3 | TRBV7-9 | NA | few | CASSLEVGVTDTQYF | TGTGCCAGCAGCTTAGAGGTGGGGGTCACAGATACGCAGTATTTT
TRBJ1-1 | TRBV10-2 | NA | few | CASSEDSLMNTEAFF | TGCGCCAGCAGTGAGGATAGCCTTATGAACACTGAAGCTTTCTTT
TRBJ2-3 | TRBV28 | TRBD2 | NA | CASSPRLAGTDTQYF | TGTGCCAGCAGTCCCCGACTAGCGGGAACAGATACGCAGTATTTT
TRBJ2-1 | TRBV5-4 | TRBD2 | NA | CASSRGLAYEQFF | TGTGCCAGCAGCCGGGGACTAGCCTATGAGCAGTTCTTC
TRBJ2-7 | TRBV5-1 | TRBD2 | NA | CASSLRRGGYEQYF | TGCGCCAGCAGCTTGCGTCGGGGAGGGTACGAGCAGTACTTC
TRBJ1-1 | TRBV28 | NA | NA | CASNRNTEAFF | TGTGCCAGCAACCGGAACACTGAAGCTTTCTTT
TRBJ1-1 | TRBV5-1 | NA | NA | CASSRGGEGSTEAFF | TGCGCCAGCAGCCGGGGCGGGGAAGGTAGCACTGAAGCTTTCTTT
TRBJ1-1 | TRBV7-8 | TRBD1 | NA | CASSLVTGGSEAFF | TGTGCCAGCAGCTTAGTGACAGGGGGGTCTGAAGCTTTCTTT
TRBJ2-7 | TRBV6-1 | NA | NA | CASSEGTTLEQYF | TGTGCCAGCAGTGAAGGGACTACCCTCGAGCAGTACTTC